The rows below give T cell receptor beta chains drawn from one sample of a study of PD-1 blockade in mismatch repair-deficient tumors. Measured with immunoSEQ multiplex PCR; TCRdb has only the in-frame clones, and not every one. This sample has about 60,000 clones, with 88% found just once. The specimen was peripheral blood, collected 52 weeks after starting pembrolizumab. The receptors here all came from an adult with mismatch repair-deficient cancer. Each CDR3 is given with its conserved first and last residue. Each record gives: CDR3 length, clone size, J gene, D gene, V gene, CDR3 protein, CDR3 DNA. A D gene is named only where the DNA matches it firmly. Clone size is shown for a subset of rows, as once, few, many or a class of expanded clone.

14	NA	TRBJ2-1	TRBD2	TRBV4-2	CASSQAAGDNEQFF	TGTGCCAGCAGCCAAGCAGCGGGAGACAATGAGCAGTTCTTC
15	NA	TRBJ2-2	TRBD1	TRBV15	CATSRDWTGRGELFF	TGTGCCACCAGCAGAGACTGGACAGGCAGAGGGGAGCTGTTTTTT
19	NA	TRBJ2-3	TRBD1	TRBV11-3	CASRGGQGSGVGGTDTQYF	TGTGCCAGCAGGGGCGGACAGGGCAGCGGAGTTGGTGGCACAGATACGCAGTATTTT
16	once	TRBJ2-3	TRBD2	TRBV5-4	CASSDRLAASTDTQYF	TGTGCCAGCAGCGACCGACTAGCGGCTAGCACAGATACGCAGTATTTT
15	NA	TRBJ2-5	NA	TRBV4-2	CASSQDRGVGETQYF	TGTGCCAGCAGCCAAGATAGGGGGGTGGGGGAGACCCAGTACTTC
18	once	TRBJ2-6	NA	TRBV5-4	CASSLTRTVISGANVLTF	TGTGCCAGCAGCTTGACCCGGACAGTGATCTCTGGGGCCAACGTCCTGACTTTC
14	NA	TRBJ2-7	TRBD1	TRBV5-1	CASSSRQGPYEQYF	TGCGCCAGCAGCAGTAGACAGGGGCCTTACGAGCAGTACTTC
14	NA	TRBJ2-7	NA	TRBV27	CASSLGLATYEQYF	TGTGCCAGCAGCTTAGGGCTAGCAACCTACGAGCAGTACTTC
15	NA	TRBJ2-7	NA	TRBV29-1	CSVEDRGLSSYEQYF	TGCAGCGTTGAAGATCGCGGACTGTCTTCCTACGAGCAGTACTTC
14	NA	TRBJ1-1	NA	TRBV7-2	CASSLSRPYTEAFF	TGTGCCAGCAGCTTAAGTCGTCCGTACACTGAAGCTTTCTTT
13	NA	TRBJ2-3	NA	TRBV4-1	CASSHQHGDTQYF	TGCGCCAGCAGCCACCAACACGGAGATACGCAGTATTTT
18	NA	TRBJ2-2	TRBD2	TRBV27	CASSLQREGGGGTGELFF	TGTGCCAGCAGTTTACAGCGGGAGGGTGGAGGTGGCACCGGGGAGCTGTTTTTT
15	NA	TRBJ2-7	NA	TRBV6-5	CASSPAQGTSYEQYF	TGTGCCAGCAGTCCCGCCCAGGGGACTTCCTACGAGCAGTACTTC
16	NA	TRBJ2-7	TRBD1	TRBV7-9	CASSLDGQGVSVEQYF	TGTGCCAGCAGCTTAGACGGGCAGGGGGTTTCCGTCGAGCAGTACTTC
14	NA	TRBJ2-7	NA	TRBV7-9	CASSEDGSVYEQYF	TGTGCCAGCAGTGAAGACGGATCCGTTTACGAGCAGTACTTC
16	NA	TRBJ1-5	NA	TRBV28	CASSPRGRMGNQPQHF	TGTGCCAGCAGTCCCCGGGGCCGGATGGGCAATCAGCCCCAGCATTTT
12	NA	TRBJ2-7	NA	TRBV7-9	CASSLGTYEQYF	TGTGCCAGCAGCTTAGGTACCTACGAGCAGTACTTC
13	NA	TRBJ2-7	NA	TRBV30	CAWSVRVFYEQYF	TGTGCCTGGAGTGTAAGGGTGTTCTACGAGCAGTACTTC
13	few	TRBJ1-5	NA	TRBV6-1	CASNLNGRQPQHF	TGTGCCAGCAATCTCAACGGGCGGCAGCCCCAGCATTTT
14	NA	TRBJ2-3	NA	TRBV4-1	CASSPTGSPDTQYF	TGCGCCAGCAGCCCTACAGGGAGTCCCGATACGCAGTATTTT
13	few	TRBJ2-7	NA	TRBV15	CATSTGNSYEQYF	TGTGCCACCAGCACGGGAAACTCCTACGAGCAGTACTTC
16	NA	TRBJ2-7	NA	TRBV7-9	CASSLGASRGVDEQYF	TGTGCCAGCAGCTTAGGAGCGTCAAGGGGAGTAGACGAGCAGTACTTC
14	NA	TRBJ2-7	NA	TRBV9	CASSDGGAGGEQYF	TGTGCCAGCAGCGACGGGGGAGCCGGGGGCGAGCAGTACTTC
13	NA	TRBJ2-3	NA	TRBV6-1	CASSEGQTDTQYF	TGTGCCAGCAGTGAAGGACAGACAGATACGCAGTATTTT
16	NA	TRBJ2-2	TRBD1	TRBV7-6	CASSLGQNGATGELFF	TGTGCCAGCAGCTTGGGACAGAATGGGGCCACCGGGGAGCTGTTTTTT
16	NA	TRBJ1-1	NA	TRBV5-1	CASSPGTGSWNTEAFF	TGCGCCAGCAGCCCCGGTACTGGCTCCTGGAACACTGAAGCTTTCTTT
11	NA	TRBJ2-4	NA	TRBV2	CASLAKNIQYF	TGTGCCAGCTTAGCCAAAAACATTCAGTACTTC
14	once	TRBJ2-5	TRBD2	TRBV6-1	CASRDRLAEETQYF	TGTGCCAGCAGAGATAGACTAGCGGAAGAGACCCAGTACTTC
14	NA	TRBJ2-7	NA	TRBV6-5	CASSSYRDLNEQYF	TGTGCCAGCAGTTCCTACAGGGATCTCAACGAGCAGTACTTC
15	once	TRBJ2-1	TRBD2	TRBV4-3	CASSRTLAGAGEQFF	TGCGCCAGCAGCCGGACGTTAGCGGGAGCGGGTGAGCAGTTCTTC
14	NA	TRBJ2-3	NA	TRBV6-1	CASTRLGSADTQYF	TGTGCCAGCACCAGACTAGGGAGCGCAGATACGCAGTATTTT
14	NA	TRBJ2-7	NA	TRBV4-1	CASSLIETSYEQYF	TGCGCCAGCAGCCTCATTGAGACCTCCTACGAGCAGTACTTC
15	NA	TRBJ2-7	NA	TRBV4-3	CASTQGLGGAYEQYF	TGCGCCAGCACACAGGGGTTGGGGGGCGCCTACGAGCAGTACTTC
12	once	TRBJ2-3	NA	TRBV9	CASSVGGDTQYF	TGTGCCAGCAGCGTAGGAGGGGATACGCAGTATTTT
12	NA	TRBJ2-7	NA	TRBV2	CASRGQSYEQYF	TGTGCCAGCAGGGGGCAGTCCTACGAGCAGTACTTC
19	once	TRBJ1-3	TRBD1	TRBV14	CASSQAGQPGLSSGNTIYF	TGTGCCAGCAGCCAAGCGGGACAGCCAGGGTTATCCTCTGGAAACACCATATATTTT
15	NA	TRBJ2-3	NA	TRBV28	CASSTGSEGTDTQYF	TGTGCCAGCAGTACAGGGAGTGAAGGCACAGATACGCAGTATTTT
14	NA	TRBJ2-7	TRBD1	TRBV9	CASSPRDREDEQYF	TGTGCCAGCAGCCCCCGGGACAGGGAGGACGAGCAGTACTTC
15	NA	TRBJ1-1	NA	TRBV7-9	CASSPSGGLNTEAFF	TGTGCCAGCAGCCCGTCCGGGGGCTTGAACACTGAAGCTTTCTTT
16	NA	TRBJ1-1	NA	TRBV7-9	CASSPDSGWVNTEAFF	TGTGCCAGCAGCCCAGACTCGGGGTGGGTGAACACTGAAGCTTTCTTT
15	once	TRBJ2-1	TRBD2	TRBV5-4	CASSVSGRIHNEQFF	TGTGCCAGCAGCGTTAGCGGGAGAATCCACAATGAGCAGTTCTTC
12	NA	TRBJ2-2	NA	TRBV10-3	CATAEITGELFF	TGTGCCACCGCCGAGATCACCGGGGAGCTGTTTTTT
13	NA	TRBJ2-7	NA	TRBV25-1	CASSPGNQYEQYF	TGTGCCAGCAGTCCCGGGAACCAATACGAGCAGTACTTC
16	NA	TRBJ2-1	TRBD2	TRBV6-5	CASSSPTSGRDNEQFF	TGTGCCAGCAGTTCGCCCACTAGCGGGAGGGACAATGAGCAGTTCTTC
16	NA	TRBJ1-5	TRBD1	TRBV5-1	CASSVGTGGRNQPQHF	TGCGCCAGCAGCGTAGGGACAGGGGGACGCAATCAGCCCCAGCATTTT
16	NA	TRBJ2-5	TRBD2	TRBV9	CASSVRTSGGAETQYF	TGTGCCAGCAGCGTTCGGACTAGCGGGGGGGCGGAGACCCAGTACTTC
16	NA	TRBJ2-4	TRBD2	TRBV29-1	CSVVLASGRAQDIQYF	TGCAGCGTTGTTTTGGCTAGCGGGAGGGCCCAGGACATTCAGTACTTC
17	once	TRBJ2-7	TRBD1	TRBV29-1	CSVEGVQGTGLSYEQYF	TGCAGCGTTGAAGGAGTACAAGGGACAGGACTATCCTACGAGCAGTACTTC
14	NA	TRBJ1-5	NA	TRBV25-1	CASSDYRVGQPQHF	TGTGCCAGCAGTGATTACAGGGTCGGTCAGCCCCAGCATTTT
18	NA	TRBJ2-1	TRBD2	TRBV7-6	CASRAGLAGDGSYNEQFF	TGTGCCAGCAGGGCAGGACTAGCGGGAGACGGGTCCTACAATGAGCAGTTCTTC
16	NA	TRBJ2-5	NA	TRBV7-8	CASSKYRVPGQETQYF	TGTGCCAGCAGCAAATACAGGGTCCCGGGCCAAGAGACCCAGTACTTC
13	NA	TRBJ1-4	NA	TRBV7-2	CASSLRGAEKLFF	TGTGCCAGCAGCTTAAGGGGGGCTGAAAAACTGTTTTTT
13	NA	TRBJ2-3	NA	TRBV5-1	CASSLAGTDTQYF	TGCGCCAGCAGCTTGGCCGGAACAGATACGCAGTATTTT